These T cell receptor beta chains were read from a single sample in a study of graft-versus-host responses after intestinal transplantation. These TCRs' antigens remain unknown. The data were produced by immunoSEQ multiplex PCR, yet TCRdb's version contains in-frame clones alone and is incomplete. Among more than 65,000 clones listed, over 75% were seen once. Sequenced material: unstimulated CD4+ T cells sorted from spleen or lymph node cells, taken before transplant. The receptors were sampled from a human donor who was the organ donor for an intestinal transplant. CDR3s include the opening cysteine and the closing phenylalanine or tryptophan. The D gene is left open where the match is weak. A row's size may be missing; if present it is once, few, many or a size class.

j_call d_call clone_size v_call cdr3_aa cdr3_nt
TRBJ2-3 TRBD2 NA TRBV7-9 CASSVRGGSDTQYF TGTGCCAGCAGCGTGCGGGGGGGCTCAGATACGCAGTATTTT
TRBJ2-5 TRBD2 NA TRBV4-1 CASSRILAGVLETQYF TGCGCCAGCAGCCGAATTCTAGCGGGGGTTCTCGAGACCCAGTACTTC
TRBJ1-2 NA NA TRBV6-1 CASSEAQLSGYTF TGTGCCAGCAGTGAAGCTCAGTTATCGGGCTACACCTTC
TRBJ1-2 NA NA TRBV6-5 CASREQLYGYTF TGTGCCAGCAGAGAACAGCTCTATGGCTACACCTTC
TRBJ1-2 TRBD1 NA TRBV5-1 CASSSTGPNYGYTF TGCGCCAGCAGCTCGACAGGGCCTAACTATGGCTACACCTTC
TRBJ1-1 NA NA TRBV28 CASTWGVESMGAFF TGTGCCAGCACTTGGGGGGTAGAATCCATGGGGGCTTTCTTT
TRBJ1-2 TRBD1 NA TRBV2 CASSERDRGLYGYTF TGTGCCAGCAGTGAGCGGGACAGGGGCCTCTATGGCTACACCTTC
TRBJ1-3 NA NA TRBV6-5 CASTYPGGGTIYF TGTGCCAGCACCTACCCTGGGGGGGGCACCATATATTTT
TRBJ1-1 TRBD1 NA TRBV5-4 CASSFYRGRDTEAFF TGTGCCAGCAGCTTCTACAGGGGAAGGGACACTGAAGCTTTCTTT
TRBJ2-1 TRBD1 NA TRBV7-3 CASSPQGVAYNEQFF TGTGCCAGCAGCCCACAGGGGGTTGCGTACAATGAGCAGTTCTTC
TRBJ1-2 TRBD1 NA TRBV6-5 CASIDRGRANYGYTF TGTGCCAGCATTGACAGGGGCCGAGCTAACTATGGCTACACCTTC
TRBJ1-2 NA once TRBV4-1 CASSQPVEGGRHGYTF TGCGCCAGCAGCCAGCCCGTCGAAGGGGGAAGGCATGGCTACACCTTC
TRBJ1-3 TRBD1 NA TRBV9 CASSPDRPTGNTIYF TGTGCCAGCAGCCCGGACAGGCCCACTGGAAACACCATATATTTT
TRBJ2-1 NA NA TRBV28 CASWDKGTEQFF TGTGCCAGCTGGGACAAAGGAACTGAGCAGTTCTTC
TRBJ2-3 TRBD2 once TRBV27 CASSRSGGPTDTQYF TGTGCCAGCAGTCGCAGCGGGGGCCCCACAGATACGCAGTATTTT
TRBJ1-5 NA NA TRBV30 CAWSGGQGNQPQHF TGTGCCTGGAGTGGGGGGCAGGGCAATCAGCCCCAGCATTTT
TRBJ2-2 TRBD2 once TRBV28 CASSLGLAANTGELFF TGTGCCAGCAGTCTGGGACTAGCGGCGAACACCGGGGAGCTGTTTTTT
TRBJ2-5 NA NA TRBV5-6 CASSLGAGGETQYF TGTGCCAGCAGCTTGGGGGCGGGTGGGGAGACCCAGTACTTC